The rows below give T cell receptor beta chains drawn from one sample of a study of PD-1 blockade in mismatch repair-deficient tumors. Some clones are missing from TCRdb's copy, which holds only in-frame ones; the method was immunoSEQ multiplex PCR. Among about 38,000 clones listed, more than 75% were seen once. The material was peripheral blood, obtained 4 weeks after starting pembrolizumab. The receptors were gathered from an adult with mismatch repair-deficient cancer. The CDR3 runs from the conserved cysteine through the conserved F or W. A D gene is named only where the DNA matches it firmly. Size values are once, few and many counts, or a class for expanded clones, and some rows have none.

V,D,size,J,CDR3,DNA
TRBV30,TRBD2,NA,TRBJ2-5,CAWSSRRGETQYF,TGTGCCTGGAGTTCACGGCGGGGGGAGACCCAGTACTTC
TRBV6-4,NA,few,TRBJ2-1,CASSDRDYNEQFF,TGTGCCAGCAGTGACCGGGACTACAATGAGCAGTTCTTC
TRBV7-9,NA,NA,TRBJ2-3,CASSLSTDTQYF,TGTGCCAGCAGCTTAAGCACAGATACGCAGTATTTT
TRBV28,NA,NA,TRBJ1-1,CASSLCAILSCTEAFF,TGTGCCAGCAGTTTATGCGCAATCCTCTCCTGTACTGAAGCTTTCTTT
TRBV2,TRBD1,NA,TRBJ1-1,CASSQDRGITEAFF,TGTGCCAGCAGCCAGGACAGGGGGATCACTGAAGCTTTCTTT
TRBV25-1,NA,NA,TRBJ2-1,CASSESGNEQFF,TGTGCCAGCAGTGAATCGGGCAATGAGCAGTTCTTC
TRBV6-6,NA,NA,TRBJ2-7,CASIPGGRRYEQYF,TGTGCCAGCATCCCCGGAGGCAGACGCTACGAGCAGTACTTC
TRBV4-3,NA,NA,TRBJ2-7,CASSQFTGDEQYF,TGCGCCAGCAGCCAATTTACAGGTGACGAGCAGTACTTC
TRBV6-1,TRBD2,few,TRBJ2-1,CASSEAGGSYNEQFF,TGTGCCAGCAGTGAAGCGGGAGGGTCCTACAATGAGCAGTTCTTC
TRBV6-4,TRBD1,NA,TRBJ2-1,CASSPGQGPTYNEQFF,TGTGCCAGCAGTCCTGGACAGGGGCCAACCTACAATGAGCAGTTCTTC
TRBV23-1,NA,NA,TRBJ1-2,CASSPPPWDGYTF,TGCGCCAGCAGTCCGCCACCTTGGGATGGCTACACCTTC
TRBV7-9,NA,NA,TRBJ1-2,CASSSHETGGYTF,TGTGCCAGCAGCTCCCATGAGACAGGTGGCTACACCTTC
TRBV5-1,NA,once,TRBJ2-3,CASSFSQGSTDTQYF,TGCGCCAGCAGCTTCTCCCAGGGGAGCACAGATACGCAGTATTTT
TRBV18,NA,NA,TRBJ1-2,CASSPGDDPNYGYTF,TGTGCCAGCTCACCAGGAGACGACCCTAACTATGGCTACACCTTC
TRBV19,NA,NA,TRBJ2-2,CASSPYIGELFF,TGTGCCAGTAGTCCCTATATCGGGGAGCTGTTTTTT
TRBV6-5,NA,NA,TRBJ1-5,CASSYAFNQPQHF,TGTGCCAGCAGTTACGCTTTCAATCAGCCCCAGCATTTT
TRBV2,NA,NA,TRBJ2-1,CASSDGGAYNEQFF,TGTGCCAGCAGTGATGGAGGGGCCTACAATGAGCAGTTCTTC
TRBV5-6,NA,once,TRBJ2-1,CASSLFAGTPGGEQFF,TGTGCCAGCAGCTTGTTTGCGGGAACTCCGGGTGGTGAGCAGTTCTTC
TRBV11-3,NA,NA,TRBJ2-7,CASSLGGGTPSYEQYF,TGTGCCAGCAGTTTAGGCGGCGGGACGCCCTCCTACGAGCAGTACTTC
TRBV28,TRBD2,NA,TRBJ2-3,CASSLLAGEGTDTQYF,TGTGCCAGCAGCCTACTAGCGGGAGAAGGCACAGATACGCAGTATTTT
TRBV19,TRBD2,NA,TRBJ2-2,CASSIAQAGVRGELFF,TGTGCCAGTAGTATAGCCCAAGCGGGAGTGAGGGGGGAGCTGTTTTTT
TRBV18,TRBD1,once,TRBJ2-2,CASSRGQVNTGELFF,TGTGCCAGCTCACGCGGACAGGTGAACACCGGGGAGCTGTTTTTT
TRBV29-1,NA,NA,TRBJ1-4,CRRVRGVGEKLFF,TGCAGAAGGGTTAGAGGGGTGGGAGAAAAACTGTTTTTT
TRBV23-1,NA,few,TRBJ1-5,CASSQLRRERTTGNQPQHF,TGCGCCAGCAGTCAATTAAGGCGGGAAAGGACGACTGGCAATCAGCCCCAGCATTTT
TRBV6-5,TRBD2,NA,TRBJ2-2,CASSSSGGRNTGELFF,TGTGCCAGCAGTTCTTCTGGCGGGAGAAACACCGGGGAGCTGTTTTTT
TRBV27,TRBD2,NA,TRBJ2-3,CASSMIAGVGEAQYF,TGTGCCAGCAGCATGATAGCGGGAGTGGGGGAAGCGCAGTATTTT
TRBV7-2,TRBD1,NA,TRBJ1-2,CASSFTGQGNYGYTF,TGTGCCAGCAGCTTTACGGGACAGGGGAACTATGGCTACACCTTC
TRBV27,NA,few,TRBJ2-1,CASSWAGGSYNEQFF,TGTGCCAGCAGTTGGGCAGGTGGAAGCTACAATGAGCAGTTCTTC
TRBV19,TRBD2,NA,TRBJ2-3,CASSMERAGLSTDTQYF,TGTGCCAGTAGTATGGAGAGAGCGGGACTCAGCACAGATACGCAGTATTTT
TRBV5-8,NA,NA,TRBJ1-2,CASSLGYGPLPGYTF,TGTGCCAGCAGCTTGGGGTATGGGCCCCTGCCTGGCTACACCTTC
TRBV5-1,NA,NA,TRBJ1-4,CASSGGDADEKLFF,TGCGCCAGCAGCGGGGGGGACGCGGATGAAAAACTGTTTTTT
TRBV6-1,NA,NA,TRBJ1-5,CASSLWTASNQPQHF,TGTGCCAGCAGTCTTTGGACAGCCAGCAATCAGCCCCAGCATTTT
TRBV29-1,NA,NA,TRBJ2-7,CSVEETDTYEQYF,TGCAGCGTTGAAGAGACTGACACCTACGAGCAGTACTTC
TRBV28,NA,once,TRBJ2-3,CASSLDRTDTQYF,TGTGCCAGCAGTTTAGACCGGACAGATACGCAGTATTTT
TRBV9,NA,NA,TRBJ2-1,CASSGKRGGGYNEQFF,TGTGCCAGCAGCGGGAAGCGCGGAGGGGGCTACAATGAGCAGTTCTTC
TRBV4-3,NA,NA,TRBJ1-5,CASSQDRSTEYSNQPQHF,TGCGCCAGCAGCCAAGATCGGTCGACGGAGTATAGCAATCAGCCCCAGCATTTT
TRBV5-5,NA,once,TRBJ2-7,CASRPEMGVGYEQYF,TGTGCCAGCCGGCCTGAGATGGGTGTGGGCTACGAGCAGTACTTC
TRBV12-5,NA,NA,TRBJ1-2,CASQTPDREYYGYTF,TGTGCTAGCCAAACTCCGGACAGAGAGTACTATGGCTACACCTTC
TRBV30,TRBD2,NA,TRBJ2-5,CAWSQGTSGSWGETQYF,TGTGCCTGGAGCCAAGGGACTAGCGGGAGCTGGGGGGAGACCCAGTACTTC
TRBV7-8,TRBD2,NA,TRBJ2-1,CASSLKREGGDEQFF,TGTGCCAGCAGCTTAAAGCGGGAGGGCGGGGATGAGCAGTTCTTC